A single sample is the source of the 3 T cell receptor beta chains below, sequenced in a study of blood T cell repertoires in COVID-19. Method: immunoSEQ multiplex PCR; TCRdb's copy keeps in-frame clones and lacks some. The table records about 130,000 clones, about four fifths of them present only once. Sequences were obtained from peripheral blood. The receptors originated from a woman over 75 with acute or convalescent COVID-19.

The chain joins TRBV5-1 to TRBJ1-1; a possible D gene is TRBD1 (6 bases). The CDR3 length is 16 residues. CDR1 is SGHRS, CDR2 YFSETQ, per germline. With 3 bases removed from V and 1 base from J, the gap between germline ends came to 16 bases. CDR3 nucleotides: TGCGCCAGCAGCTCTAACCCCCCGACAGGGAACACTGAAGCTTTCTTT. This sequence encodes CASSSNPPTGNTEAFF.

The rearrangement joins TRBV7-3 to TRBJ1-1; no clear D gene. CDR3 size: 16 residues. Per germline, CDR1 SGHTA and CDR2 FQGTGA. V gave up 5 bases and J gave up 4 bases, with 20 bases separating them. CDR3 loop: CASSHGGRSGFTEAFF. The CDR3 DNA is TGTGCCAGCAGCCATGGAGGTCGATCGGGGTTCACTGAAGCTTTCTTT.

The CDR3 loop is CASSLLRDTNNYGYTF. The CDR3 DNA is TGTGCCAGCTCACTCCTCCGGGACACTAATAACTATGGCTACACCTTC. V is TRBV18 and J is TRBJ1-2; a weak D match, TRBD1 (6 bases). The V and J ends lost 4 bases and 1 base respectively, with 16 bases between them. Germline V CDR1 and CDR2: KGHSH, LQKENI. The CDR3 consists of 16 residues. The whole variable domain, remainder taken from reference TRBV18 and TRBJ1-2, is NAGVMQNPRHLVRRRGQEARLRCSPMKGHSHVYWYRQLPEEGLKFMVYLQKENIIDESGMPKERFSAEFPKEGPSILRIQQVVRGDSAAYFCASSLLRDTNNYGYTFGSGTRLTVV.